The 8 T cell receptor beta chains given below trace back to one sample, sequenced in a study of blood T cell repertoires in COVID-19. The data were produced by immunoSEQ multiplex PCR, yet TCRdb's version contains in-frame clones alone and is incomplete. The sample has around 170,000 clones, over 75% seen once; the top ten hold 10% to 15%. The specimen was peripheral blood. All receptors come from a man aged 65-85 years who had recovered from COVID-19.

This chain's CDR3 is CASSYPLQGNYGYTF. As DNA, the CDR3 is TGTGCCAGCAGTTACCCGCTTCAGGGTAACTATGGCTACACCTTC. The V and J genes are TRBV6-6 and TRBJ1-2; tentatively, D is TRBD1 (5 bases). Trimming cost V 2 bases and J 1 base, with 11 bases left between them. Germline V gene lookup returns CDR1 MNHNY and CDR2 SVGAGI (reference sequence). There are 15 residues in the CDR3.

The V gene is TRBV7-2, the J gene TRBJ2-3; 7 bases line up with TRBD2. Germline V gene lookup returns CDR1 SGHTA and CDR2 FQGNSA. The CDR3 runs 14 residues. The V gene end was trimmed by 3 bases and the J gene end by 2 bases; junction bases not matched to a gene: 2. CDR3 DNA: TGTGCCAGCAGCTTGCGGGAGTTCACAGATACGCAGTATTTT. Translation: CASSLREFTDTQYF.

The J gene is TRBJ2-2, the V gene TRBV10-3, with 9 positions matching TRBD1. Germline lookup yields CDR1 ENHRY and CDR2 SYGVKD. The CDR3 contains 14 residues. The ends lost 6 bases at V and 6 bases at J; junction bases unmatched: 5. The CDR3 sequence is CAISGQGWAGELFF. The CDR3 DNA reads as TGTGCCATCAGCGGACAGGGGTGGGCCGGGGAGCTGTTTTTT.

This clone has a handful of counts. The J gene is TRBJ1-5, the V gene TRBV2, with D possibly matching TRBD1 (6 bases). CDR1 is SNHLY and CDR2 is FYNNEI in the germline V gene. The V and J ends lost 3 bases and 6 bases respectively, with 12 bases between them. CDR3 size: 14 residues. The CDR3 loop reads CASSESGQPQPQHF. The CDR3 DNA reads as TGTGCCAGCAGTGAGTCGGGACAACCTCAGCCCCAGCATTTT.

The chain combines TRBV29-1 with TRBJ2-7; 8 bases are shared with TRBD1. Trimming removed 6 bases from V and 3 bases from J; junction bases left unmatched: 7. Germline CDR1 and CDR2: SQVTM and ANQGSEA. The CDR3 totals 13 residues. For the CDR3, the DNA is TGCAGCGTAGGAACAGGGGGTTTCTACGAGCAGTACTTC. It yields the protein CSVGTGGFYEQYF.

This chain uses TRBV19 with TRBJ1-5; D is possibly TRBD1 (6 bases). Germline V lookup: CDR1 LNHDA, CDR2 SQIVND (reference sequence). The CDR3 loop spans 15 amino acids. With 5 bases removed from V and 0 bases from J, the gap between germline ends came to 11 bases. In nucleotides, the CDR3 is TGTGCCAGTAGTCCCGGGACAAATAGCAATCAGCCCCAGCATTTT. This gives the protein CASSPGTNSNQPQHF.

V is TRBV27 and J is TRBJ2-7, with TRBD1 as a possible D gene (5 bases). The CDR3 covers 15 residues. Trimming took off 5 bases at V and 3 bases at J, with 17 bases between the two ends. The germline CDR1 and CDR2 sequences are MNHEY and SMNVEV (reference sequence). CDR3 DNA: TGTGCCAGCAGTCCCCGATGGCAGGGTGACTACGAGCAGTACTTC. As protein: CASSPRWQGDYEQYF.

This chain connects TRBV15 to TRBJ2-7; TRBD1 might be the D (6 bases). Germline V lookup: CDR1 LNHNV, CDR2 YYDKDF (reference sequence). The CDR3 length is 14 residues. Between the trimmed V and J ends, which lost 0 bases and 3 bases, there was a span of 9 bases. The CDR3 nucleotides read TGTGCCACCAGCAGAGATGCAGGGGACTACGAGCAGTACTTC. Amino acids: CATSRDAGDYEQYF.